The 8 T cell receptor beta chains below come from one sample, sequenced in a study of a mutant IDH1 vaccine in newly diagnosed glioma. Sequencing was performed with immunoSEQ multiplex PCR; in TCRdb, only in-frame clones are kept and a portion is missing. The sample lists roughly 52,000 clones, about 82% occurring once. Regarding time point: week 35, safety follow-up. It was 300 ug of mutant IDH1 20-mer peptide that made up each vaccine dose, given with topical imiquimod. No antigen is known for these receptors. Source: PBMCs, taken from a glioma patient whose treatment included an IDH1 peptide vaccine. These receptors all stem from a middle-aged man with glioma.

The chain recombines TRBV5-6 with TRBJ1-4; 7 bases match TRBD1. With V trimmed by 7 bases and J by 7 bases, 13 bases remained unmatched. CDR3 size: 15 residues. The V gene's germline CDR1 is SGHDT and CDR2 YYEEEE. The DNA for the CDR3 is TGTGCCAGCCGGGACAGTCGATCGGCCCGTGAAAAACTGTTTTTT. Encoded protein: CASRDSRSAREKLFF.

The V gene is TRBV6-1, the J gene TRBJ1-6; D gene unclear. Per the germline V gene, CDR1 is MNHNS and CDR2 is SASEGT. The CDR3 is 14 amino acids. V was trimmed by 7 bases and J by 8 bases, leaving 15 bases between them. The CDR3: CASTGRGEDSPLHF. CDR3 in DNA: TGTGCCAGCACCGGACGCGGGGAGGATTCACCCCTCCACTTT.

The rearrangement joins TRBV11-2 to TRBJ2-3; 8 bases fit TRBD2. The ends lost 8 bases at V and 4 bases at J; junction bases unmatched: 5. Germline loops: CDR1 SGHAT, CDR2 FQNNGV. There are 13 residues in the CDR3. For the CDR3, the DNA is TGTGCCAGCGGTAGCGGGATCGCAGATACGCAGTATTTT. Its translation: CASGSGIADTQYF.

The chain has TRBV15 and TRBJ2-7; D gene uncertain. This CDR3 comprises 12 residues. Germline values: CDR1 LNHNV, CDR2 YYDKDF (reference sequence). The V end was cut by 1 base, the J end by 4 bases, with 5 bases between. This chain's CDR3 is CATSRGGYEQYF. For the CDR3, the DNA is TGTGCCACCAGCAGAGGGGGATACGAGCAGTACTTC.

This clone has more than one count but fewer than ten. This chain joins TRBV6-5 and TRBJ1-4, with D possibly TRBD1 on 5 matching bases. Germline V gives CDR1 MNHEY, CDR2 SVGAGI. V lost 5 bases, J lost 4 bases, and 11 bases lay in between. CDR3 size: 14 residues. CDR3 bases: TGTGCCAGCAGTAGGGACGGCTTTAATGAAAAACTGTTTTTT. Translated, it gives CASSRDGFNEKLFF.

The chain has TRBV6-1 and TRBJ2-3, with TRBD1 matching over 12 bases. Germline values: CDR1 MNHNS, CDR2 SASEGT. The CDR3 has 15 residues. With V trimmed by 5 bases and J by 8 bases, 8 bases remained unmatched. Here the CDR3 reads CASSLHGTGGATQYF. DNA of the CDR3: TGTGCCAGCAGTTTACACGGGACAGGGGGCGCTACGCAGTATTTT.

The chain employs TRBV18 and TRBJ2-1, with D unresolved. This CDR3 is built from 14 residues. In germline, CDR1 is KGHSH, CDR2 LQKENI. The V end lost 2 bases, the J end lost 6 bases, and 11 bases lay between the germline ends. The CDR3 is CASSPGAQSNEQFF. The CDR3 nucleotides are TGTGCCAGCTCACCAGGTGCCCAGTCCAATGAGCAGTTCTTC.

Worth noting for this clone: Other DNA sequences in this specimen translate into the identical CDR3. The chain recombines TRBV7-7 with TRBJ2-2, with D possibly matching TRBD2 (6 bases). V was pared by 10 bases and J by 4 bases, with 13 bases between. From germline, CDR1 is SSHAT and CDR2 FNYEAQ (reference sequence). This CDR3 is built from 13 residues. CDR3 sequence (DNA): TGTGCCACCCGGAGGGCGAGCACCGGGGAGCTGTTTTTT. It translates to CATRRASTGELFF.